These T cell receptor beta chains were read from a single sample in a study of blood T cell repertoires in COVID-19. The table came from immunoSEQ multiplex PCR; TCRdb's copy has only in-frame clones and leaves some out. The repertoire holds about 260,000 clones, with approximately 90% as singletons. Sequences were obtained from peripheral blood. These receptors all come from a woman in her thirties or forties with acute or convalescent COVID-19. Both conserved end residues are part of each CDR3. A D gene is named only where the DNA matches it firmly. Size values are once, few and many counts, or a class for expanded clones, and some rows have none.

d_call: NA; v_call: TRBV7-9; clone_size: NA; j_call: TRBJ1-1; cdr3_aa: CASSFTPPGDPEAFF; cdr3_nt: TGTGCCAGCAGCTTTACGCCCCCCGGAGACCCCGAAGCTTTCTTT
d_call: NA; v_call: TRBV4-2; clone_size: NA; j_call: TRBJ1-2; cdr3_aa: CASSPTPAGTNYGYTF; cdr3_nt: TGTGCCAGCAGCCCCACCCCGGCAGGCACTAACTATGGCTACACCTTC
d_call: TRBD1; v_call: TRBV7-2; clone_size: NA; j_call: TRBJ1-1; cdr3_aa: CASSSSGQGLSFF; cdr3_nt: TGTGCCAGCAGCTCCTCTGGACAGGGGCTGTCTTTCTTT
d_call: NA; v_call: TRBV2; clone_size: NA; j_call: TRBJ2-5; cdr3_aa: CASSEQGQVGETQYF; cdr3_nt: TGTGCCAGCAGTGAGCAGGGGCAGGTAGGAGAGACCCAGTACTTC
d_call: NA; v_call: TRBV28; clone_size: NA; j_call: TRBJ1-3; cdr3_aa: CASSPLDGNTIYF; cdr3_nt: TGTGCCAGCAGCCCCCTAGATGGAAACACCATATATTTT
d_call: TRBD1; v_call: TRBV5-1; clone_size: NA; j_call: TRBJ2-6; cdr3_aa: CASSLRRTGGSGANVLTF; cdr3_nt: TGCGCCAGCAGCTTGCGCCGGACAGGGGGCTCCGGGGCCAACGTCCTGACTTTC
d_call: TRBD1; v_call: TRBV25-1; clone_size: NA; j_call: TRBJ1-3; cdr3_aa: CASSADRGPRNTIYF; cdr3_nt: TGTGCCAGCAGTGCAGACAGGGGGCCAAGAAACACCATATATTTT
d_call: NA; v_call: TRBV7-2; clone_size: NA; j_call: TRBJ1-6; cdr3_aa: CASSLSGGVLSSPLHF; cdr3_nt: TGTGCCAGCAGTTTATCGGGTGGCGTCCTATCCTCACCCCTCCACTTT
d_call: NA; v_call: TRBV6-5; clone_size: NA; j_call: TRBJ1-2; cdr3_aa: CASSYVGGRGVYGYTF; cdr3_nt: TGTGCCAGCAGTTACGTCGGGGGGCGAGGGGTCTATGGCTACACCTTC
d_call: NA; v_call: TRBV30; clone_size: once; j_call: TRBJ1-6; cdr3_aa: CAWRDASGYSPLHF; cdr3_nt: TGTGCCTGGAGGGACGCCTCGGGGTATTCACCCCTCCACTTT
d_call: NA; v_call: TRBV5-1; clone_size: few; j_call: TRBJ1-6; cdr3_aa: CASSSDKSRPLHF; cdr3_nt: TGCGCCAGCAGCTCGGACAAGTCGAGACCCCTCCACTTT